This T cell receptor beta chain comes out of a study of post-analysis software for immune sequencing data. Study-wide background: Multiple sclerosis in the patients followed relapsing-remitting, secondary progressive and progressive-relapsing courses.

This clonotype has just a few counts. Its antigen is unknown. Germline loops: CDR1 MNHEY, CDR2 SMNVEV (reference sequence). Trimming cost V 7 bases and J 5 bases; bases outside gene matches: 7. The CDR3 is made up of 14 amino acids. Unique molecular identifiers tagged the TCR beta cDNA libraries. TCRdb used MiXCR to reprocess the PCR reads, holding one entry per CDR3 protein. The sample includes hundreds of thousands of distinct CDR3 sequences, roughly 30% of them seen just once. General study points: Among roughly 5 TRBV segments more frequent in patients than controls were TRBV5-6, TRBV5-1 and TRBV20-1. For normalized Chao1 diversity, multiple sclerosis patients scored significantly lower than controls did.

This clonotype originated in a girl between 10 and 17 years old with multiple sclerosis. J is TRBJ1-1 and V is TRBV27; 10 bases fit TRBD1. Sample: blood. DNA for the CDR3: TGTGCCAGCAAGCTCGACAGGGGGCCTACTGAAGCTTTCTTT. Its protein product is CASKLDRGPTEAFF.